This T cell receptor (beta chain) appears in the sequencing data of a study of tumor and adjacent non-tumor tissue in lung cancer. Study-level background: On average, productive TCRbeta reads reached about 4.17 million per sample. Study-wide findings and caveats: Top 100 clones took a larger repertoire share in normal lung.

Remarks on this clonotype: Its antigen remains unknown. The junction does not match germline at one end; this may be a read error.

A modified ARM-PCR protocol with three rounds of nested PCR amplified TCRbeta. TCRdb passed the multiplex PCR reads through MiXCR, listing each CDR3 protein once. Among fewer than 120,000 distinct CDR3 sequences listed, over 70% were seen once. No cell sorting was done before RNA was extracted from the tissue. The CDR3 sequence is 12 residues long. The chain couples TRBV12-3 or TRBV12-4 to TRBJ2-5; D possibly uses TRBD1 or TRBD2 (5 bases each). This clonotype originated in a man between 65 and 85 years old with non-small cell lung cancer. The sample was lung tumor tissue. The CDR3 loop is CGSSSIWGIQYF. The DNA of the CDR3 is TGTGGCAGCAGTTCCATATGGGGGATCCAGTACTTC.